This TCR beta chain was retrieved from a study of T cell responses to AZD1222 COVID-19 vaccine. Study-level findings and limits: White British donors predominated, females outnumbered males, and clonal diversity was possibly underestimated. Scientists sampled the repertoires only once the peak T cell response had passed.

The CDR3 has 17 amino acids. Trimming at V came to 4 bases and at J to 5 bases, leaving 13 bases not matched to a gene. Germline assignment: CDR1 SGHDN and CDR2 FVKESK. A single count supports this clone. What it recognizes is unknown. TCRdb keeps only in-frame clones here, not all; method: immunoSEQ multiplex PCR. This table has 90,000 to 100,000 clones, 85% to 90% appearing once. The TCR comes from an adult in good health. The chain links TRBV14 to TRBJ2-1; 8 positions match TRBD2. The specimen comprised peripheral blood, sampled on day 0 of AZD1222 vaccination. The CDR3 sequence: CASSPRPFSGDNNEQFF. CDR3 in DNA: TGTGCCAGCAGCCCCCGGCCATTTAGCGGGGACAACAATGAGCAGTTCTTC.